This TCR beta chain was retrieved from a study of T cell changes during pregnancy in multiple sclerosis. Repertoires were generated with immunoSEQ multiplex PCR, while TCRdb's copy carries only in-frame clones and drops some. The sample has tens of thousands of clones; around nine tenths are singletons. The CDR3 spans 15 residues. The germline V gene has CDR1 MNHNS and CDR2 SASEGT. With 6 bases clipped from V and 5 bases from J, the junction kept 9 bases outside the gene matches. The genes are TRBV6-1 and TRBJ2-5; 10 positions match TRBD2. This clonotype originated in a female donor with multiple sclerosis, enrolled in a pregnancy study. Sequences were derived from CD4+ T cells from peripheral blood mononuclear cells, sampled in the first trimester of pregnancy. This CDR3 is CASSASSGRRETQYF. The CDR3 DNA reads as TGTGCCAGCAGCGCCTCTAGCGGGAGACGGGAGACCCAGTACTTC.